The clone carrying this T cell receptor beta chain has a single count. Its target is unknown. Trimming left V 4 bases short and J 9 bases short, with 24 bases between. The length of the CDR3 is 16 residues. Germline V gene lookup returns CDR1 MNHNS and CDR2 SASEGT. Only in-frame clones appear in the TCRdb table, and some are missing; sequencing was by immunoSEQ multiplex PCR. The table shows under 200,000 clones, with 86% occurring only once. The data originate from a study of cytomegalovirus exposure and HLA in healthy donors. Study results and limitations: High sensitivity and specificity were reportedly achieved when the classifier diagnosed cytomegalovirus status. Three of the chains that were CMV-associated were confirmed in vitro to be specific for CMV antigens.

The TCR sequence derives from a woman aged 18-35 years in good health and CMV-seronegative. Sequenced: PBMCs. The chain combines TRBV6-1 with TRBJ2-5; perhaps TRBD1 as D (6 bases). The CDR3: CASSAQTYRVPRPQYF. CDR3 DNA: TGTGCCAGCAGTGCTCAAACTTACAGGGTGCCAAGGCCCCAGTACTTC.